This TCR beta chain was retrieved from a study of T-cell reconstitution after alpha-beta-depleted transplantation in children. This clonotype was recorded a few times. Its target is unknown. The CDR3 extends over 13 amino acids. Per germline, CDR1 SGDLS and CDR2 YYNGEE. V was cut by 7 bases and J by 3 bases, with 12 bases left in between. Construction of the TCRbeta library involved unique molecular identifiers. One entry per CDR3 protein, called by TCRdb with MiXCR from the PCR reads. The data hold 220,000 or so distinct CDR3 sequences, with around 7.8% observed a single time. Study-wide results and caveats: Hyperexpanded clones declined; after one year, newly produced T cells mostly supplied diversity. Several hundred expanded graft clones reportedly gave rise to the alpha-beta T cells present about two months after transplant.

The sequence was obtained from a male patient younger than 18 who had a stem cell transplant for acute lymphoblastic leukemia, so the T cells may come from the graft donor. The sample was PBMCs, mostly from graft donor cells, taken 180 days after TCRalphabeta/CD19-depleted stem cell transplant. The chain combines TRBV9 with TRBJ2-3; D is perhaps TRBD2 (6 bases). The CDR3 loop reads CASGRGTTDTQYF. Here the CDR3 DNA reads TGTGCCAGCGGGCGGGGTACGACAGATACGCAGTATTTT.